Listed here are 30 T cell receptor beta chains from one sample, sequenced in a study of cytomegalovirus exposure and HLA in healthy donors. The study ran its PCR with 60 Vbeta and 13 Jbeta primers. Assay: immunoSEQ multiplex PCR; the TCRdb copy retains only in-frame clones and omits some. The table lists about 120,000 clones, 55% to 75% of them singletons, with about 1.6% in the top ten. Sequencing was performed on PBMCs. These receptors were collected from a young man in good health and CMV-seropositive.

The chain employs TRBV20-1 and TRBJ2-7; weak D call: TRBD1 (5 bases). CDR1 is DFQATT and CDR2 is SNEGSKA in the germline V gene (reference sequence). The CDR3 is 11 residues long. The V and J ends lost 3 bases and 11 bases respectively, with 14 bases between them. This CDR3 is CSASRQGVEYF. The CDR3 DNA reads TGCAGTGCTAGTAGGCAGGGCGTTGAGTACTTC.

The chain couples TRBV10-1 to TRBJ2-3, with 9 bases that match TRBD2. The CDR3 is made up of 17 amino acids. Germline assignment: CDR1 WNHNN and CDR2 SYGVQD (reference sequence). Trimming at V came to 2 bases and at J to 2 bases, leaving 8 bases not matched to a gene. CDR3 sequence: CASSETLTSGDTDTQYF. The CDR3, as DNA: TGCGCCAGCAGTGAGACCTTGACTAGCGGCGACACAGATACGCAGTATTTT.

This chain uses TRBV6-6 with TRBJ2-5; D unclear. Trimming pared 4 bases from V and 2 bases from J, leaving 2 bases between. Germline V gene lookup returns CDR1 MNHNY and CDR2 SVGAGI (reference sequence). The CDR3 spans 11 residues. The CDR3 coding sequence is TGTGCCAGCAGTTCTCAAGAGACCCAGTACTTC. This gives the protein CASSSQETQYF.

By share, this clone ranks as medium-sized. The genes are TRBV5-4 and TRBJ2-1, with a tentative D call TRBD1 (5 bases). The CDR3 sequence is 14 residues long. V lost 4 bases and J lost 5, with 13 bases in between. The V gene's germline CDR1 is SGHNT and CDR2 YYREEE (reference sequence). The CDR3: CASSLRQGDNEQFF. DNA for the CDR3: TGTGCCAGCAGCCTCCGGCAGGGCGACAATGAGCAGTTCTTC. Looking up the rest from reference TRBV5-4 and TRBJ2-1 gives the full variable domain: ETGVTQSPTHLIKTRGQQVTLRCSSQSGHNTVSWYQQALGQGPQFIFQYYREEENGRGNFPPRFSGLQFPNYSSELNVNALELDDSALYLCASSLRQGDNEQFFGPGTRLTVL.

The V call is TRBV6-7, the J call TRBJ2-7; D perhaps matches TRBD2 (6 bases). TRBV6-7 is flagged as an ORF with uncertain function. V lost 5 bases, J lost 2 bases, and 16 bases lay in between. The CDR3 is made up of 15 amino acids. CDR3 residues: CASSIPGAQPYEQYF. As DNA, the CDR3 is TGTGCCAGCAGTATACCGGGAGCCCAACCCTACGAGCAGTACTTC.

The rearrangement links TRBV5-1 to TRBJ1-1; D gene uncertain. Germline assignment: CDR1 SGHRS and CDR2 YFSETQ. Trimming removed 0 bases from V and 1 base from J, with 13 bases in between. This CDR3 contains 16 residues. CDR3 bases: TGCGCCAGCAGCTTGGCGCTAGCTGGAGGGAACACTGAAGCTTTCTTT. This translates into CASSLALAGGNTEAFF.

This chain links TRBV5-4 with TRBJ2-5, with 8 bases fitting TRBD2. The germline V gene has CDR1 SGHNT and CDR2 YYREEE (reference sequence). The CDR3 sequence is 14 residues long. Trimming removed 2 bases from V and 5 bases from J; junction bases left unmatched: 5. CDR3 sequence: CASSLAGVGETQYF. As DNA, the CDR3 is TGTGCCAGCAGCTTAGCGGGAGTAGGGGAGACCCAGTACTTC. Full variable domain (rest looked up from reference TRBV5-4 and TRBJ2-5): ETGVTQSPTHLIKTRGQQVTLRCSSQSGHNTVSWYQQALGQGPQFIFQYYREEENGRGNFPPRFSGLQFPNYSSELNVNALELDDSALYLCASSLAGVGETQYFGPGTRLLVL.

This clone was seen a few times. The J gene is TRBJ2-1, the V gene TRBV13, with TRBD1 matching 7 bases. This CDR3 is built from 14 residues. From germline, CDR1 is PRHDT and CDR2 FYEKMQ (reference sequence). V lost 6 bases, J lost 7 bases, and 9 bases stayed unmatched. DNA for the CDR3: TGTGCCAGCAGTAAGACAGGGTTCCTGAATGAGCAGTTCTTC. This translates into CASSKTGFLNEQFF.

The table lists this clone with a few counts. The chain carries TRBV2 and TRBJ1-4; D uncertain. Germline V gene lookup returns CDR1 SNHLY and CDR2 FYNNEI. V lost 4 bases and J lost 1, with 10 bases in between. This CDR3 contains 15 residues. In DNA, the CDR3 is TGTGCCAGCAGTGGCGATCGGGGAACTAATGAAAAACTGTTTTTT. Amino acids: CASSGDRGTNEKLFF.

This clone was counted between two and nine times. This chain joins TRBV5-1 and TRBJ1-5; possibly TRBD1 for D (5 bases). V lost 4 bases and J 7 bases, leaving 15 bases between the germline ends. Germline V gene data show CDR1 as SGHRS and CDR2 as YFSETQ. The length of the CDR3 is 14 residues. The DNA for the CDR3 is TGCGCCAGCAGCCCGGACGGGGGGGGGCAGCCCCAGCATTTT. As protein: CASSPDGGGQPQHF.

About this clone: Germline is not matched at one junction end, which may reflect a read error. The J gene is TRBJ2-3, the V gene TRBV7-3; possible D gene TRBD2, 5 bases. Germline V CDR1 and CDR2: SGHTA, FQGTGA. CDR3 length: 13 amino acids. CDR3 nucleotide sequence: TGTGCCAGCAGCTTAAGAGGGTCAGATACACAGTATTTT. Translating gives CASSLRGSDTQYF.

This chain connects TRBV5-6 to TRBJ2-3; 12 bases match TRBD2. Germline lookup yields CDR1 SGHDT and CDR2 YYEEEE. Trimming took 0 bases from V and 5 from J; bases not matched to a gene: 4. The CDR3 sequence is 16 residues long. In DNA form, the CDR3 reads TGTGCCAGCAGCTTGGTACTAGCGGGAGGTGAAGATACGCAGTATTTT. This gives the protein CASSLVLAGGEDTQYF.

This chain connects TRBV19 to TRBJ1-5, with 8 bases aligning to TRBD1. Germline values: CDR1 LNHDA, CDR2 SQIVND (reference sequence). Unmatched junction bases numbered 9, after V lost 5 bases and J lost 9 bases. The CDR3 extends over 14 amino acids. The CDR3 region has the DNA TGTGCCAGTAGTGCACAGGGGGGAAGGAGGCCCCAGCATTTT. Translated: CASSAQGGRRPQHF.

This chain joins TRBV7-3 and TRBJ2-3; no clear D gene. From germline, CDR1 is SGHTA and CDR2 FQGTGA. Trimming removed 5 bases from V and 6 bases from J, with 15 bases in between. This CDR3 is 14 amino acids long. The CDR3 is CASSVTSRADTQYF. The CDR3 nucleotides are TGTGCCAGCAGCGTGACTTCACGAGCGGATACGCAGTATTTT.

V and J are TRBV2 and TRBJ2-3; 7 bases are shared with TRBD2. V trimming: 5 bases; J trimming: 3 bases; junction bases outside the gene matches: 11. Germline CDR1 SNHLY, CDR2 FYNNEI. This CDR3 contains 16 residues. The CDR3, as DNA: TGTGCCAGCAGTCTTTCGACTAGCTCTGGTACAGATACGCAGTATTTT. This translates into CASSLSTSSGTDTQYF.

The chain uses TRBV28 and TRBJ2-2, with a weak D call TRBD2 (5 bases). V was cut by 7 bases and J by 1 base, with 10 bases left in between. The CDR3 is made up of 14 amino acids. Germline CDR1 and CDR2: MDHEN and SYDVKM. The CDR3 coding sequence is TGTGCCAGCATGGACTTCTGGAACACCGGGGAGCTGTTTTTT. Translation gives CASMDFWNTGELFF.

V and J are TRBV7-3 and TRBJ2-6; TRBD1 might be the D (6 bases). Germline values: CDR1 SGHTA, CDR2 FQGTGA. V dropped 2 bases and J dropped 0 bases, with 8 bases sitting between them. The CDR3 runs to 16 residues. CDR3 protein: CASSLGTNSGANVLTF. The CDR3 DNA sequence: TGTGCCAGCAGCTTAGGGACAAACTCTGGGGCCAACGTCCTGACTTTC.

The rearrangement uses TRBV10-3 and TRBJ1-4; no firm D call. Deletions cut 5 bases from V and 0 bases from J, with 16 bases between. CDR3 size: 17 residues. CDR1 and CDR2 from the germline V gene are ENHRY and SYGVKD. The CDR3 DNA reads as TGTGCCATCAGTAAATCACCCCGAGGATCAACTAATGAAAAACTGTTTTTT. The encoded protein is CAISKSPRGSTNEKLFF.

In the case of this clone: The sample has other DNA sequences that encode this CDR3 too. This sequence joins TRBV6-5 and TRBJ2-6; possible D gene TRBD2, 5 bases. This CDR3 comprises 15 residues. Trimming left V 3 bases short and J 4 bases short, with 10 bases between. Germline V gene data show CDR1 as MNHEY and CDR2 as SVGAGI. The CDR3 loop reads CASSYLGAGANVLTF. CDR3 nucleotides: TGTGCCAGCAGTTATTTGGGAGCCGGGGCCAACGTCCTGACTTTC.

This clone was seen only a few times. In nucleotides, the CDR3 is TGTGCCAGCAGACCTCCAGGGACAGGGTCTTACTATGGCTACACCTTC. Translating it yields CASRPPGTGSYYGYTF. This sequence joins TRBV5-6 and TRBJ1-2, with TRBD1 matching over 9 bases. This CDR3 is 16 amino acids long. Germline values: CDR1 SGHDT, CDR2 YYEEEE. The V gene end was trimmed by 5 bases and the J gene end by 3 bases; junction bases not matched to a gene: 11. The whole variable domain, remainder taken from reference TRBV5-6 and TRBJ1-2, is DAGVTQSPTHLIKTRGQQVTLRCSPKSGHDTVSWYQQALGQGPQFIFQYYEEEERQRGNFPDRFSGHQFPNYSSELNVNALLLGDSALYLCASRPPGTGSYYGYTFGSGTRLTVV.

This clone came up a few times. V usage is TRBV6-6 and J usage is TRBJ2-7, with D maybe TRBD1 (5 bases). Trimming pared 10 bases from V and 1 base from J, leaving 11 bases between. The CDR3 sequence is 12 residues long. Germline CDR1 and CDR2: MNHNY and SVGAGI (reference sequence). CDR3 in DNA: TGTGCCACCCGACAGAGTTCCTACGAGCAGTACTTC. This encodes CATRQSSYEQYF.

The rearrangement links TRBV19 to TRBJ2-1; TRBD1 aligns across 9 bases. CDR3 length: 15 amino acids. Germline CDR1 is LNHDA and CDR2 is SQIVND (reference sequence). Trimming at V came to 7 bases and at J to 8 bases, leaving 12 bases not matched to a gene. The CDR3 nucleotides are TGTGCCAGTACCCCCCGGGACAGGGCAGTCCATGAGCAGTTCTTC. This encodes CASTPRDRAVHEQFF.

This chain joins TRBV5-1 and TRBJ2-1; D gene uncertain. Between the trimmed V and J ends, which lost 4 bases and 2 bases, there was a span of 16 bases. CDR3 size: 16 residues. Germline V gives CDR1 SGHRS, CDR2 YFSETQ. CDR3 DNA: TGCGCCAGCAGCCCAAGCGTCTCGACTGCCTACAATGAGCAGTTCTTC. This encodes CASSPSVSTAYNEQFF.

V and J are TRBV19 and TRBJ1-2, with TRBD1 matching 9 bases. The V segment lost 7 bases and the J segment 2 bases; nucleotides outside the gene matches: 8. The CDR3 runs to 15 residues. In germline, CDR1 is LNHDA, CDR2 SQIVND (reference sequence). The CDR3 DNA reads as TGTGCCAGTACCCTTTACGGGACAGGGAACTATGGCTACACCTTC. Translating gives CASTLYGTGNYGYTF.

The rearrangement joins TRBV9 to TRBJ2-1; 7 bases fit TRBD1. V shed 3 bases, J shed 7 bases, and the junction held 7 bases outside the gene matches. This CDR3 comprises 14 residues. Germline V gives CDR1 SGDLS, CDR2 YYNGEE. CDR3 sequence: CASSERQGLNEQFF. In DNA, the CDR3 is TGTGCCAGCAGCGAAAGACAGGGCCTAAATGAGCAGTTCTTC.

The V call is TRBV7-2, the J call TRBJ2-3, with D possibly being TRBD2 (6 bases). V shed 5 bases and J shed 0 bases, with 9 bases lying between them. The CDR3 length is 14 residues. Looked up from germline, CDR1 is SGHTA and CDR2 is FQGNSA. As DNA, the CDR3 is TGTGCCAGCAGCCCTGGGACTAGCACAGATACGCAGTATTTT. Protein sequence: CASSPGTSTDTQYF.

V usage is TRBV4-2 and J usage is TRBJ2-1; D is undetermined. The CDR3 contains 14 residues. Germline CDR1 is LGHNA and CDR2 is YNFKEQ. The V and J ends lost 4 bases and 2 bases respectively, with 9 bases between them. DNA for the CDR3: TGTGCCAGCAGCCCCCCCCTCGCCTACAATGAGCAGTTCTTC. Translation gives CASSPPLAYNEQFF.

The chain combines TRBV29-1 with TRBJ2-5, with D possibly matching TRBD1 (5 bases). The germline V and J ends were trimmed by 2 bases and 4 bases, with 23 bases remaining between them. This CDR3 is 17 amino acids long. Germline V gives CDR1 SQVTM, CDR2 ANQGSEA. The CDR3 region is CSVEWRQSGSARETQYF. The CDR3 DNA reads TGCAGCGTTGAATGGAGACAGTCTGGGTCTGCGCGAGAGACCCAGTACTTC.

This clone showed up just a few times. The rearrangement links TRBV27 to TRBJ2-2; D ambiguous. Trimming left V 5 bases short and J 0 bases short, with 10 bases between. CDR1 MNHEY and CDR2 SMNVEV come from the germline V gene (reference sequence). The CDR3 extends over 15 amino acids. DNA for the CDR3: TGTGCCAGCAGTACAGTTACGCCGAACACCGGGGAGCTGTTTTTT. Protein sequence: CASSTVTPNTGELFF.

This clone showed up just a few times. V usage is TRBV18 and J usage is TRBJ2-3; 8 bases are shared with TRBD1. The CDR3 runs to 15 residues. Germline CDR1 reads KGHSH; CDR2 reads LQKENI. V lost 3 bases, J lost 4 bases, and 6 bases stayed unmatched. The CDR3 protein is CASSPRGQAADTQYF. The CDR3 bases are TGTGCCAGCTCACCGAGGGGACAGGCCGCAGATACGCAGTATTTT. Combining the CDR3 with reference TRBV18 and TRBJ2-3 gives the whole variable domain NAGVMQNPRHLVRRRGQEARLRCSPMKGHSHVYWYRQLPEEGLKFMVYLQKENIIDESGMPKERFSAEFPKEGPSILRIQQVVRGDSAAYFCASSPRGQAADTQYFGPGTRLTVL.